This TCR beta chain is drawn from a study of T-cell reconstitution after alpha-beta-depleted transplantation in children. Trimming took off 4 bases at V and 8 bases at J, with 18 bases between the two ends. CDR1 and CDR2 from the germline V gene are SGHKS and YYEKEE (reference sequence). CDR3 length: 14 amino acids. This sample's TCRbeta library carried unique molecular identifier barcodes. Each CDR3 protein gets one entry after TCRdb re-called the PCR reads with MiXCR. The profile shows 500,000 or so distinct CDR3 sequences, approximately 29% of them singletons. Sequenced material: PBMCs from the stem cell graft donor, taken from the stem cell graft. This chain uses TRBV5-5 with TRBJ1-2; D is perhaps TRBD1 (6 bases). The sequence came from a human donor who donated a stem cell graft to a child with aplastic anemia. The CDR3 region has the DNA TGTGCCAGCAGCGTAGAACAGGGAAATAGCGGCTACACCTTC. Residues: CASSVEQGNSGYTF.